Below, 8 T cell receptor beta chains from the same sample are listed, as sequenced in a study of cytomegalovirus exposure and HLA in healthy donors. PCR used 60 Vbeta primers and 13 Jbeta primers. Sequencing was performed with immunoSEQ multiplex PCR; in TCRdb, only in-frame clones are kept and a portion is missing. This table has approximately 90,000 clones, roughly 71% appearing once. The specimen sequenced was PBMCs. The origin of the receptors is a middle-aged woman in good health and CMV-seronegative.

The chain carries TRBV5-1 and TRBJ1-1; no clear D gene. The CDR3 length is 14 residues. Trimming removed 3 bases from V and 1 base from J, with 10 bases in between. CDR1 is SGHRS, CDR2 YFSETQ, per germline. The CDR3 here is CASSSTSGNTEAFF. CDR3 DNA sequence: TGCGCCAGCAGCTCAACATCGGGGAACACTGAAGCTTTCTTT.

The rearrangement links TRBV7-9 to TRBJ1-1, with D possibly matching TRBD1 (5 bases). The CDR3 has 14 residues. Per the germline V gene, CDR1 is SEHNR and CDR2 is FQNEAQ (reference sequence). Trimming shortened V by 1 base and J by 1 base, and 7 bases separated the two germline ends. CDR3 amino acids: CASSLGGGNTEAFF. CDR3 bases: TGTGCCAGCAGCTTAGGGGGCGGGAACACTGAAGCTTTCTTT.

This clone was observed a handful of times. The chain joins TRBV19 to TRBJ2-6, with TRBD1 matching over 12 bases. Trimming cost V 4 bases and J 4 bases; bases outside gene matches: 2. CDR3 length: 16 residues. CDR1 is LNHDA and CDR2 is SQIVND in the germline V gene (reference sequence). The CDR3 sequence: CASSKGQGAGANVLTF. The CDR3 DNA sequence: TGTGCCAGTAGTAAGGGACAGGGGGCCGGGGCCAACGTCCTGACTTTC.

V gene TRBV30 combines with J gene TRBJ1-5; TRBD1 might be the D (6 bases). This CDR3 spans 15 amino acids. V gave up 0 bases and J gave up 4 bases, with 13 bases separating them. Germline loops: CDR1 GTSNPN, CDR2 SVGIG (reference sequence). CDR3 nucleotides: TGTGCCTGGAGTGTTGGGACAACGGCGAATCAGCCCCAGCATTTT. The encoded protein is CAWSVGTTANQPQHF.

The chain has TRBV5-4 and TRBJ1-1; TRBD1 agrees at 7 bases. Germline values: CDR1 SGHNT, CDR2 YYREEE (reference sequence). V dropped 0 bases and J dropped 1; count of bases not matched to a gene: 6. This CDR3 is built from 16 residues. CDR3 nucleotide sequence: TGTGCCAGCAGCTTGGGGCAGGGGGGTTCGAACACTGAAGCTTTCTTT. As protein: CASSLGQGGSNTEAFF.

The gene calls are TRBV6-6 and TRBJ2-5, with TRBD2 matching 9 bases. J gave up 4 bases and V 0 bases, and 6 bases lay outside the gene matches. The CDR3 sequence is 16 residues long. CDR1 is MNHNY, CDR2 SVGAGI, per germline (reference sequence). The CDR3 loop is CASSYSYLAGRETQYF. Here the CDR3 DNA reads TGTGCCAGCAGTTACTCGTACCTAGCGGGGAGAGAGACCCAGTACTTC.

CDR3 loop: CASSVSPDSYEQYF. Written as DNA, the CDR3 is TGTGCCAGCAGTGTTTCGCCAGACTCCTACGAGCAGTACTTC. This sequence joins TRBV6-4 and TRBJ2-7; D gene unclear. Germline values: CDR1 MRHNA, CDR2 SNTAGT. Trimming left V 4 bases short and J 0 bases short, with 10 bases between. The CDR3 covers 14 residues.

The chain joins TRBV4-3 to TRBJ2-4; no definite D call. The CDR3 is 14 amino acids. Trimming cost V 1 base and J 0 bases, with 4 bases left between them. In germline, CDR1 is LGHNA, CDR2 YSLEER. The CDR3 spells CASSQGLAKNIQYF. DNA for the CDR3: TGCGCCAGCAGCCAAGGACTAGCCAAAAACATTCAGTACTTC.